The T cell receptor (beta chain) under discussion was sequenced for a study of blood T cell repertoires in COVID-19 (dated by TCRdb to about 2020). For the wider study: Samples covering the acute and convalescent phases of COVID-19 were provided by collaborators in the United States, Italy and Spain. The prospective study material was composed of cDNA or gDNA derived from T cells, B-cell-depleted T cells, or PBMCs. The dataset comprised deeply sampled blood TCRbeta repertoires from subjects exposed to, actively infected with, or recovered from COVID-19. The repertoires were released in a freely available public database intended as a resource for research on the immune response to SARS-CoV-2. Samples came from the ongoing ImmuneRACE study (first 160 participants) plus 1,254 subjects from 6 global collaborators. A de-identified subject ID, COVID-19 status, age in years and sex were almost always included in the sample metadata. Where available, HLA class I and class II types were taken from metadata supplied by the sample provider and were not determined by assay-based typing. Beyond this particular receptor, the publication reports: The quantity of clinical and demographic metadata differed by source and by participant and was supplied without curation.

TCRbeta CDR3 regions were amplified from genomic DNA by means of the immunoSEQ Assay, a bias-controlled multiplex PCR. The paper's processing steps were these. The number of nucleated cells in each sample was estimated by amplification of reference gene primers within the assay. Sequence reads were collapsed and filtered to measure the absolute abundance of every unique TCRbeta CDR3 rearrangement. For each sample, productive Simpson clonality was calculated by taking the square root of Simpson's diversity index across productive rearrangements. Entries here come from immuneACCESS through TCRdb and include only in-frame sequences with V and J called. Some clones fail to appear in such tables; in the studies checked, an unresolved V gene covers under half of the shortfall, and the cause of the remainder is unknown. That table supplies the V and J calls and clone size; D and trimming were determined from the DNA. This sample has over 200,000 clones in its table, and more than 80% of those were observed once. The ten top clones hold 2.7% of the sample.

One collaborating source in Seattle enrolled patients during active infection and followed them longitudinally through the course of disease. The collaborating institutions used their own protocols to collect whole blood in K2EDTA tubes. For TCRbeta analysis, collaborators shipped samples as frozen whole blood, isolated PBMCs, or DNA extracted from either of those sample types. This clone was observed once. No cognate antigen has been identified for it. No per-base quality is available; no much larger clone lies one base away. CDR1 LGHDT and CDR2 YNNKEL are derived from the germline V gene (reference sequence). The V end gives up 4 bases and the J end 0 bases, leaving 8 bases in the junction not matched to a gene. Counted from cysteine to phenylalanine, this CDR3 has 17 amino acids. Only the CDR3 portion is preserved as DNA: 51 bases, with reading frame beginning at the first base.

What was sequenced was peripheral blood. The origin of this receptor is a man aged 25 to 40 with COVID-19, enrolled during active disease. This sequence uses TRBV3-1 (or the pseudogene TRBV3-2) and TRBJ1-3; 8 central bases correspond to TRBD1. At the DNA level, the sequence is TGTGCCAGCAGCCGCAGACAGGGGTTTAGCTCTGGAAACACCATATATTTT. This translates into CASSRRQGFSSGNTIYF.